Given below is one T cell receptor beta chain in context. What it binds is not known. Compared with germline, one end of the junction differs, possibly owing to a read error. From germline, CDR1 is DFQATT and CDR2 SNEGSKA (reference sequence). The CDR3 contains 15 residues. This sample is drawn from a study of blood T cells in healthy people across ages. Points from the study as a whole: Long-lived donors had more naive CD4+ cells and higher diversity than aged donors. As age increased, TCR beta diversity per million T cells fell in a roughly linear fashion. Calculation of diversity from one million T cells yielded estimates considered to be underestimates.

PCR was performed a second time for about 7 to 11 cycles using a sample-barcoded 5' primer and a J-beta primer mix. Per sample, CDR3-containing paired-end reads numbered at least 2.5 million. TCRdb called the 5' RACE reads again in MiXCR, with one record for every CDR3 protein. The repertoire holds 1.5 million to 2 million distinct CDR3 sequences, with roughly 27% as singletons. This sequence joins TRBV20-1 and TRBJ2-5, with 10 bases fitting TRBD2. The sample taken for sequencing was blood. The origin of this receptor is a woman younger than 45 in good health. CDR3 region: CSTSVSGGMEETQYF. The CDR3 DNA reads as TGCAGTACTAGTGTTAGCGGGGGGATGGAGGAGACCCAGTACTTC.